This T cell receptor beta chain appears in the sequencing data of a study of T-cell reconstitution after alpha-beta-depleted transplantation in children. Study-wide points: Surviving thymic progenitors and recipient T cells were the source of high TCRbeta diversity at day 60 in some patients.

The TCRbeta library incorporated unique molecular identifiers. TCRdb re-called the PCR reads with MiXCR, one entry per CDR3 protein. The sample lists 530,000 or so distinct CDR3 sequences; 27% were seen once. V lost 1 base to trimming and J lost 6 bases, with 13 bases between them. The CDR3 covers 15 residues. Germline V lookup: CDR1 SGHRS, CDR2 YFSETQ. About this clonotype itself: Its antigen remains unidentified.

The gene calls are TRBV5-1 and TRBJ1-4; TRBD1 is a possible D gene (5 bases). The sequence came from a boy under two years old with Wiskott-Aldrich syndrome, due to receive a stem cell transplant. The sample in question was PBMCs, obtained before TCRalphabeta/CD19-depleted stem cell transplant. The CDR3 DNA reads TGCGCCAGCAGCTTGTTTCAAGGGGAGCATGAAAAACTGTTTTTT. Protein product: CASSLFQGEHEKLFF.